The 19 T cell receptor beta chains below were found in one sample sequenced in a study of T cells expressing NK-cell markers. TCRdb reprocessed the 5' RACE reads and reports one entry per CDR3 protein, with no DNA. Recorded here are 550,000 to 600,000 distinct CDR3 sequences; the top ten clones represent under 4.5%. The sequenced material came from blood T cells: a sorted CD56 or NKG2C T cell subset, CD4+ or CD8+ T cells, or bulk PBMC T cells (not recorded which). The origin of the receptors is a man between 18 and 29 years old in good health.

V gene TRBV11-2 combines with J gene TRBJ1-6; absent DNA, TCRdb's TRBD1 call cannot be checked. There are 15 residues in the CDR3. Germline V gene sequence: CDR1 SGHAT, CDR2 FQNNGV. Here the CDR3 reads CASSKDRGPNSPLHF. The full variable domain, its missing parts supplied by reference TRBV11-2 and TRBJ1-6, is EAGVAQSPRYKIIEKRQSVAFWCNPISGHATLYWYQQILGQGPKLLIQFQNNGVVDDSQLPKDRFSAERLKGVDSTLKIQPAKLEDSAVYLCASSKDRGPNSPLHFGNGTRLTVT.

This CDR3 reads CASSIETSGIRNEQFF. The chain combines TRBV6-4 with TRBJ2-1; the D gene TCRdb calls, TRBD2, cannot be checked with no DNA. Germline loops: CDR1 MRHNA, CDR2 SNTAGT. The CDR3 is 16 amino acids.

This sequence joins TRBV6-1 and TRBJ1-5; lacking DNA, the TRBD1 call made by TCRdb goes unchecked. Germline CDR1 is MNHNS and CDR2 is SASEGT. This CDR3 is 13 amino acids long. The CDR3 sequence: CASSAQQGLSQHF.

The J gene is TRBJ1-5, the V gene TRBV20-1; the D gene TCRdb calls, TRBD1, cannot be checked with no DNA. The CDR3 is made up of 15 amino acids. Germline-derived CDR1 and CDR2 are DFQATT and SNEGSKA (reference sequence). CDR3 sequence: CSARGDRGPNQPQHF.

The CDR3 is CASRGGLSPLHF. The chain is built from TRBV12-3 or TRBV12-4 and TRBJ1-6; TCRdb calls TRBD1, which cannot be checked without DNA. The CDR3 is made up of 12 amino acids.

This rearrangement joins TRBV12-3 or TRBV12-4 to TRBJ1-3. The CDR3 runs 14 residues. CDR3 region: CATGVSHSGNTIYF.

This chain uses TRBV5-1 with TRBJ2-5; the TCRdb D gene call, TRBD1, has no DNA to confirm it. Germline V gives CDR1 SGHRS, CDR2 YFSETQ. The CDR3 loop spans 14 amino acids. CDR3 loop: CASSIGQQQETQYF.

The chain has TRBV12-3 or TRBV12-4 and TRBJ2-3; checking the TCRdb D call of TRBD2 is not possible without DNA. The CDR3 sequence is 15 residues long. The CDR3: CASSLGWGDTDTQYF.

The chain is built from TRBV6-2 or TRBV6-3 and TRBJ2-1. This CDR3 is 12 amino acids long. CDR1 and CDR2 from the germline V gene are MNHEY and SVGEGT. This chain's CDR3 is CASSRENRVAFF.

The V call is TRBV20-1, the J call TRBJ2-7; TCRdb selects TRBD1, and the lack of DNA leaves this call unchecked. The CDR3 has 14 residues. CDR1 is DFQATT, CDR2 SNEGSKA, per germline (reference sequence). CDR3 residues: CSAGETTGVGEQYF.

The CDR3 sequence: CATSRDGTGPETQYF. The chain recombines TRBV15 with TRBJ2-5; TCRdb selects TRBD1, and the lack of DNA leaves this call unchecked. This CDR3 comprises 15 residues. Germline V lookup: CDR1 LNHNV, CDR2 YYDKDF (reference sequence).

V gene TRBV19 combines with J gene TRBJ2-1; TCRdb names TRBD2, which stays unverified in the absence of DNA. Germline lookup yields CDR1 LNHDA and CDR2 SQIVND (reference sequence). The CDR3 has 13 residues. The CDR3 loop reads CASSTHRAFEQFF.

The V call is TRBV6-1, the J call TRBJ1-2. Germline CDR1 is MNHNS and CDR2 is SASEGT. This CDR3 is built from 15 residues. CDR3 protein: CASSEAFAVNYGYTF.

The rearrangement links TRBV12-3 or TRBV12-4 to TRBJ2-2. The CDR3 has 13 amino acids. The chain's CDR3 is CASKVPLTRELFF.

This chain connects TRBV5-1 to TRBJ2-1; no DNA is available, so the TRBD2 call from TCRdb remains unchecked. CDR3 length: 11 amino acids. The germline V gene encodes CDR1 SGHRS and CDR2 YFSETQ. CDR3 region: CASSLAGEEFF.

The V gene is TRBV20-1, the J gene TRBJ2-5; TCRdb calls TRBD2, which cannot be checked without DNA. The V gene's germline CDR1 is DFQATT and CDR2 SNEGSKA (reference sequence). This CDR3 has 12 residues. CDR3 sequence reads: CSAHVGGETQYF.

V and J are TRBV11-2 and TRBJ2-3; as DNA is missing, the TRBD1 call by TCRdb cannot be tested. The CDR3 has 15 residues. Germline V gene lookup returns CDR1 SGHAT and CDR2 FQNNGV. CDR3 region: CASSNRDRNTDTQYF.

This sequence joins TRBV10-3 and TRBJ2-3; the TCRdb D gene call, TRBD2, has no DNA to confirm it. Germline-derived CDR1 and CDR2 are ENHRY and SYGVKD. The CDR3 has 17 residues. CDR3 in amino acids: CAISVPRLAGEVDTQYF.

The rearrangement links TRBV25-1 to TRBJ2-7. The CDR3 consists of 11 residues. Germline CDR1 reads MGHDK; CDR2 reads SYGVNS. The CDR3 loop reads CASTLTYEQYF.